The 3 T cell receptor beta chains listed next were all sequenced from one sample in a study of beta chain features in type 1 diabetes. Every bit of the isolated RNA underwent reverse transcription, so sequencing read expressed TCRB transcripts. Clones were read by immunoSEQ multiplex PCR, and TCRdb kept only the in-frame ones, dropping some. The sample holds under 400,000 clones, less than 20% seen once. Sequencing used naive CD4+ T cells from blood. These receptor sequences come from a young woman in good health.

The gene calls are TRBV5-1 and TRBJ2-1; 8 bases line up with TRBD1. The V segment lost 4 bases and the J segment 0 bases; nucleotides outside the gene matches: 6. This CDR3 is built from 16 residues. Per the germline V gene, CDR1 is SGHRS and CDR2 is YFSETQ. The CDR3 region has the DNA TGCGCCAGCAGCCGCGGACAGGGAAGCTCCTACAATGAGCAGTTCTTC. Protein: CASSRGQGSSYNEQFF.

This clone was counted a few times. The J gene is TRBJ2-7, the V gene TRBV19; 8 bases line up with TRBD1. The CDR3 contains 14 residues. After removal of 4 bases from V and 0 bases from J, the junction contained 2 bases not matched to a gene. Germline loops: CDR1 LNHDA, CDR2 SQIVND (reference sequence). As DNA, the CDR3 is TGTGCCAGTAGTACGACAGGGGTCTCCTACGAGCAGTACTTC. It encodes CASSTTGVSYEQYF.

As to this clone: The identical CDR3 is also encoded by other nucleotide sequences in the sample. The chain links TRBV9 to TRBJ1-2, with a weak D call TRBD1 (5 bases). Germline V gives CDR1 SGDLS, CDR2 YYNGEE. V lost 0 bases and J 5 bases, leaving 11 bases between the germline ends. The CDR3 consists of 14 residues. This CDR3 is CASSVEAGNYGYTF. As DNA, the CDR3 is TGTGCCAGCAGCGTAGAGGCAGGGAATTATGGCTACACCTTC.